This TCR beta chain was observed in a study of T-cell reconstitution after alpha-beta-depleted transplantation in children. This clonotype was recorded at least ten times. Molecular barcoding with unique molecular identifiers was used for the TCRbeta library. TCRdb reprocessed the PCR reads with MiXCR, giving one entry per CDR3 protein. The sample lists over 300,000 distinct CDR3 sequences, about a tenth seen once, with 2% to 3% in the top ten. After removal of 3 bases from V and 4 bases from J, the junction contained 8 bases not matched to a gene. In germline, CDR1 is LGHNA, CDR2 YSLEER. This CDR3 is built from 16 residues.

The V and J genes are TRBV4-3 and TRBJ2-3; 9 positions agree with TRBD1. The receptor was isolated from a human donor who donated a stem cell graft to a child with acute lymphoblastic leukemia. Sequencing was performed on PBMCs from the stem cell graft donor, taken from the stem cell graft. CDR3 residues: CASSQDPGQGADTQYF. CDR3 nucleotide sequence: TGCGCCAGCAGCCAGGATCCGGGACAGGGTGCAGATACGCAGTATTTT.